One sample yielded the 30 T cell receptor beta chains listed below, sequenced in a study of shared clonotypes between healthy human individuals. Method: immunoSEQ multiplex PCR; TCRdb's copy keeps in-frame clones and lacks some. There are hundreds of thousands of clones in the sample; just over 95% occur only once, and about 0.22% lies in the top ten. CD8 cells classed as naive were CD45RO-negative and positively selected for CCR7, excluding terminally differentiated effector memory CD45RA+ cells. Sequencing was done on a sample of naive CD8+ T cells sorted from blood. These receptors all come from a man in his thirties or forties in good health.

This clone has a handful of counts. The V gene is TRBV27, the J gene TRBJ2-3; 10 nucleotides align to TRBD2. Germline V gene sequence: CDR1 MNHEY, CDR2 SMNVEV (reference sequence). The CDR3 sequence is 16 residues long. V trimming: 5 bases; J trimming: 2 bases; junction bases outside the gene matches: 7. The CDR3 loop is CASSPLLAGNTDTQYF. Written as DNA, the CDR3 is TGTGCCAGCAGTCCCCTACTAGCGGGGAACACAGATACGCAGTATTTT.

The gene calls are TRBV9 and TRBJ2-1; D is perhaps TRBD1 or TRBD2 (5 bases each). CDR3 length: 16 amino acids. In germline, CDR1 is SGDLS, CDR2 YYNGEE. Between the trimmed V and J ends, which lost 1 base and 5 bases, there was a span of 16 bases. CDR3 nucleotide sequence: TGTGCCAGCAGCGTATCCGGGGCCCAGATACACAATGAGCAGTTCTTC. Translating it yields CASSVSGAQIHNEQFF. The full variable domain, rest sourced from reference TRBV9 and TRBJ2-1, is DSGVTQTPKHLITATGQRVTLRCSPRSGDLSVYWYQQSLDQGLQFLIQYYNGEERAKGNILERFSAQQFPDLHSELNLSSLELGDSALYFCASSVSGAQIHNEQFFGPGTRLTVL.

This clone was observed once. The V call is TRBV15, the J call TRBJ1-5; D is undetermined. Germline V CDR1 and CDR2: LNHNV, YYDKDF (reference sequence). The CDR3 length is 15 residues. With 8 bases removed from V and 1 base from J, the gap between germline ends came to 15 bases. CDR3 DNA: TGTGCCACCGCAACTGGGGAGATGAGCAATCAGCCCCAGCATTTT. Translating gives CATATGEMSNQPQHF.

Note on this clone: Distinct nucleotide sequences in the sample also encode this CDR3. The V and J genes are TRBV27 and TRBJ2-1; unclear D gene. This CDR3 region has 13 residues. From germline, CDR1 is MNHEY and CDR2 SMNVEV (reference sequence). V lost 3 bases to trimming and J lost 4 bases, with 7 bases between them. The CDR3 region has the DNA TGTGCCAGCAGTTTCCCCGGTTACAATGAGCAGTTCTTC. The encoded protein is CASSFPGYNEQFF.

The chain carries TRBV27 and TRBJ2-7; TRBD1 matches 9 bases. The CDR3 is 14 amino acids. The germline gives CDR1 MNHEY, CDR2 SMNVEV (reference sequence). With 7 bases clipped from V and 2 bases from J, the junction kept 6 bases outside the gene matches. CDR3 in DNA: TGTGCCAGCACCGGGACAGGGACTACCTACGAGCAGTACTTC. The encoded protein is CASTGTGTTYEQYF.

This chain connects TRBV13 to TRBJ2-5; TRBD2 might be the D (5 bases). This CDR3 comprises 15 residues. Germline loops: CDR1 PRHDT, CDR2 FYEKMQ (reference sequence). The V end lost 3 bases, the J end lost 1 base, and 12 bases lay between the germline ends. This chain's CDR3 is CASSLRADFQETQYF. The CDR3 coding sequence is TGTGCCAGCAGCTTGAGAGCGGACTTCCAAGAGACCCAGTACTTC.

The chain employs TRBV5-1 and TRBJ2-1, with 7 nucleotides matching TRBD2. Germline CDR1 SGHRS, CDR2 YFSETQ. This CDR3 has 15 amino acids. J was trimmed by 8 bases and V by 5 bases; bases with no gene match: 13. CDR3 sequence reads: CASRTGTKETYEQFF. Here the CDR3 DNA reads TGCGCCAGCAGGACCGGGACTAAAGAGACCTATGAGCAGTTCTTC.

About this clone itself: Other DNA sequences in this sample translate to the same CDR3. V is TRBV29-1 and J is TRBJ2-7; unclear D gene. There are 12 residues in the CDR3. In germline, CDR1 is SQVTM, CDR2 ANQGSEA. V was shortened by 4 bases and J by 0 bases, with 7 bases between the two germline ends. In DNA, the CDR3 is TGCAGCGTTGTAGGAGACTCCTACGAGCAGTACTTC. Its protein is CSVVGDSYEQYF.

This rearrangement joins TRBV9 to TRBJ1-2; possible D gene TRBD1, 6 bases. The germline V and J ends were trimmed by 4 bases and 7 bases, with 14 bases remaining between them. This CDR3 contains 13 residues. Per the germline V gene, CDR1 is SGDLS and CDR2 is YYNGEE. CDR3 nucleotide sequence: TGTGCCAGCAGCCCTCGGACAGTTATTGGCTACACCTTC. Its translation is CASSPRTVIGYTF.

In this sample, this clone turned up once. This sample also contains other DNA sequences that code for the same CDR3. This chain joins TRBV9 and TRBJ2-7; 8 nucleotides line up with TRBD1. Germline CDR1 reads SGDLS; CDR2 reads YYNGEE. The ends lost 3 bases at V and 3 bases at J; junction bases unmatched: 2. The CDR3 length is 13 residues. DNA of the CDR3: TGTGCCAGCAGCGGGGACAGGAGCTACGAGCAGTACTTC. Residues: CASSGDRSYEQYF.

The chain is built from TRBV9 and TRBJ2-3; TRBD2 agrees at 10 bases. With V trimmed by 3 bases and J by 2 bases, 9 bases remained unmatched. The CDR3 is 17 residues long. The V gene's germline CDR1 is SGDLS and CDR2 YYNGEE. The CDR3, as DNA: TGTGCCAGCAGCGCCCGAATAGCGGGAGGCCCCACAGATACGCAGTATTTT. Translating gives CASSARIAGGPTDTQYF.

The chain uses TRBV2 and TRBJ2-7, with D perhaps given as TRBD1 or TRBD2 (6 bases each). V lost 0 bases, J lost 6 bases, and 9 bases lay in between. From germline, CDR1 is SNHLY and CDR2 FYNNEI. This CDR3 has 13 amino acids. The CDR3: CASSEAWGAEQYF. CDR3 coding DNA: TGTGCCAGCAGTGAAGCCTGGGGGGCCGAGCAGTACTTC.

The chain combines TRBV5-1 with TRBJ2-7; D not resolved. The germline gives CDR1 SGHRS, CDR2 YFSETQ. V lost 0 bases, J lost 1 base, and 11 bases lay in between. The CDR3 extends over 15 amino acids. CDR3 sequence: CASSLEGLPSYEQYF. CDR3 sequence (DNA): TGCGCCAGCAGCTTGGAGGGCCTTCCATCCTACGAGCAGTACTTC.

The V gene is TRBV9, the J gene TRBJ2-7; weak D call: TRBD2 (6 bases). This CDR3 has 14 amino acids. Germline loops: CDR1 SGDLS, CDR2 YYNGEE. V shed 4 bases and J shed 3 bases, with 14 bases lying between them. In nucleotides, the CDR3 is TGTGCCAGCAGCCCGACGGGACTCCACTACGAGCAGTACTTC. Translated: CASSPTGLHYEQYF.

The gene calls are TRBV27 and TRBJ2-1; TRBD1 or TRBD2 may be the D gene (6 bases each). The V end was cut by 6 bases, the J end by 4 bases, with 10 bases between. Germline CDR1 is MNHEY and CDR2 is SMNVEV (reference sequence). The CDR3 totals 13 residues. The CDR3 loop reads CASRPGAYNEQFF. The CDR3 DNA sequence: TGTGCCAGCAGACCGGGGGCGTACAATGAGCAGTTCTTC.

This clone occurred a few times. The rearrangement uses TRBV10-1 and TRBJ1-5; the D gene is possibly TRBD1 (5 bases). The CDR3 has 14 amino acids. V shed 8 bases and J shed 4 bases, with 15 bases lying between them. CDR1 WNHNN and CDR2 SYGVQD come from the germline V gene (reference sequence). The CDR3 DNA follows: TGCGCCAGCTGGGGGAGGAGATCGAATCAGCCCCAGCATTTT. It codes for CASWGRRSNQPQHF.

This clone turned up a few times. The chain employs TRBV4-1 and TRBJ1-4; no clear D gene. V was pared by 2 bases and J by 8 bases, with 6 bases between. CDR1 MGHRA and CDR2 YSYEKL come from the germline V gene. The CDR3 covers 12 residues. As DNA, the CDR3 is TGCGCCAGCAGCCAACCACAAGAAAAACTGTTTTTT. This codes for CASSQPQEKLFF.

The J gene is TRBJ1-2, the V gene TRBV14; 8 positions match TRBD1. Unmatched junction bases numbered 10, after V lost 3 bases and J lost 7 bases. Germline lookup yields CDR1 SGHDN and CDR2 FVKESK. The CDR3 has 15 amino acids. The CDR3 nucleotides are TGTGCCAGCAGCCATGACCGGGACAGGTCCGGTGGCTACACCTTC. It encodes CASSHDRDRSGGYTF.

The rearrangement uses TRBV4-2 and TRBJ2-6, with D hard to call. The CDR3 is 18 amino acids. Germline loops: CDR1 LGHNA, CDR2 YNFKEQ. V was cut by 4 bases and J by 5 bases, with 21 bases left in between. Written as DNA, the CDR3 is TGTGCCAGCAGCCCATTAGGAAGGTTACAAAGTCGGGCCAACGTCCTGACTTTC. The encoded protein is CASSPLGRLQSRANVLTF.

The DNA of the CDR3 is TGTGCCAGCAGTGGTGGACTCTCGGGGCGGCTAGCGGCGTTCTCCTACGAGCAGTACTTC. Protein product: CASSGGLSGRLAAFSYEQYF. The V gene is TRBV28, the J gene TRBJ2-7; TRBD2 aligns across 7 bases. The V gene's germline CDR1 is MDHEN and CDR2 SYDVKM. The V and J ends lost 5 bases and 0 bases, in that order; junction bases with no gene match: 22. This CDR3 spans 20 amino acids.

This clone has just one count. J is TRBJ1-4 and V is TRBV7-6; 11 bases are shared with TRBD1. This CDR3 has 14 residues. The germline gives CDR1 SGHVS, CDR2 FNYEAQ. With 5 bases clipped from V and 6 bases from J, the junction kept 2 bases outside the gene matches. CDR3 amino acids: CASSGQGAYEKLFF. The CDR3 DNA sequence: TGTGCCAGCAGCGGACAGGGGGCGTATGAAAAACTGTTTTTT. Full variable domain (rest looked up from reference TRBV7-6 and TRBJ1-4): GAGVSQSPRYKVTKRGQDVALRCDPISGHVSLYWYRQALGQGPEFLTYFNYEAQQDKSGLPNDRFSAERPEGSISTLTIQRTEQRDSAMYRCASSGQGAYEKLFFGSGTQLSVL.

Concerning this clone itself: The same CDR3 also results from other DNA sequences found in this sample. The chain recombines TRBV9 with TRBJ2-1; D ambiguous. CDR3 length: 13 residues. The V end lost 2 bases, the J end lost 3 bases, and 6 bases lay between the germline ends. Germline V gene sequence: CDR1 SGDLS, CDR2 YYNGEE. The CDR3 loop reads CASSVGDYNEQFF. CDR3 in DNA: TGTGCCAGCAGCGTTGGAGACTACAATGAGCAGTTCTTC.

The genes are TRBV7-9 and TRBJ1-2; D unclear. Germline CDR1 reads SEHNR; CDR2 reads FQNEAQ (reference sequence). Trimming pared 1 base from V and 0 bases from J, leaving 12 bases between. The CDR3 spans 16 residues. The CDR3 nucleotides read TGTGCCAGCAGCTTAGGGGTTGGACCAACTAACTATGGCTACACCTTC. This translates into CASSLGVGPTNYGYTF.

This clone was recorded once. The gene calls are TRBV5-1 and TRBJ1-4; 10 bases are a match to TRBD1. Trimming removed 4 bases from V and 7 bases from J; junction bases left unmatched: 1. Looked up from germline, CDR1 is SGHRS and CDR2 is YFSETQ. The CDR3 covers 13 residues. The CDR3 sequence: CASSRTGGEKLFF. The CDR3 coding sequence is TGCGCCAGCAGCCGGACAGGGGGTGAAAAACTGTTTTTT.

J is TRBJ2-1 and V is TRBV29-1; 10 bases are a match to TRBD2. Germline CDR1 SQVTM, CDR2 ANQGSEA. With 4 bases clipped from V and 5 bases from J, the junction kept 5 bases outside the gene matches. The CDR3 covers 14 residues. The CDR3, as DNA: TGCAGCGTTGTTCATCTAGCGGGAGACAATGAGCAGTTCTTC. It encodes CSVVHLAGDNEQFF.

This clone appeared once. The rearrangement uses TRBV7-2 and TRBJ2-7; the D gene is possibly TRBD1 (6 bases). Germline loops: CDR1 SGHTA, CDR2 FQGNSA. Trimming removed 5 bases from V and 1 base from J, with 15 bases in between. CDR3 size: 15 residues. The CDR3 loop reads CASSRTVLKSYEQYF. CDR3 coding DNA: TGTGCCAGCAGCAGGACAGTTCTTAAATCCTACGAGCAGTACTTC.

This clone was seen only once. Other nucleotide sequences from this sample produce the same CDR3. The CDR3 DNA reads TGCAGCGTCGGAACAGATACGCAGTATTTT. Its protein product is CSVGTDTQYF. The rearrangement links TRBV29-1 to TRBJ2-3; no firm D call. The CDR3 covers 10 residues. The germline gives CDR1 SQVTM, CDR2 ANQGSEA. V lost 6 bases, J lost 3 bases, and 4 bases lay in between.

The V and J genes are TRBV6-1 and TRBJ2-7; D ambiguous. Trimming cost V 10 bases and J 3 bases, with 10 bases left between them. The CDR3 spans 11 residues. Per the germline V gene, CDR1 is MNHNS and CDR2 is SASEGT. CDR3 DNA: TGTGCCACCCAGTTTAGCTACGAGCAGTACTTC. It translates to CATQFSYEQYF.

This sequence joins TRBV6-6 and TRBJ2-7; tentative D call: TRBD1 (5 bases). V shed 0 bases and J shed 5 bases, with 11 bases lying between them. CDR1 is MNHNY, CDR2 SVGAGI, per germline (reference sequence). This CDR3 contains 14 residues. The CDR3, as DNA: TGTGCCAGCAGTTACTCGAATGAAGGGGACGAGCAGTACTTC. It codes for CASSYSNEGDEQYF.

Only a few counts were recorded for this clone. This chain links TRBV6-6 with TRBJ2-1; D remains unclear. CDR3 size: 11 residues. The ends were cut back, 6 bases at V and 8 bases at J, with 8 bases in the middle. Germline CDR1 MNHNY, CDR2 SVGAGI (reference sequence). The CDR3 region has the DNA TGTGCCAGCAGGGGTGGAGATGAGCAGTTCTTC. Protein product: CASRGGDEQFF.